These 8 T cell receptor beta chains share one sample of origin, sequenced in a study of vaccination and CD4 T cells after COVID-19. Sequenced with the Oncomine TCR Beta short-read assay was DNA taken from cultured CD4+ T cells. Via MiXCR, TCRdb re-called the PCR reads, giving one row per CDR3 protein. The table has a few thousand distinct CDR3 sequences, 46% seen once. Antigens for these TCRs are unknown. Sample treatment: roughly 10-day PBMC culture with coronavirus spike peptide pools or control peptides (ViraFEST assay). What was sequenced was CD4+ T cells from blood, cultured in vitro. The receptors were sampled from a human donor who had recovered from COVID-19.

The CDR3 sequence: CATRMSGSVDEQFF. CDR3 in DNA: TGTGCCACCAGGATGAGCGGGAGTGTGGATGAGCAGTTCTTC. The J gene is TRBJ2-1, the V gene TRBV24-1; 8 nucleotides line up with TRBD2. V was clipped by 7 bases and J by 8 bases; unmatched bases: 9. CDR3 length: 14 residues. The V gene's germline CDR1 is KGHDR and CDR2 SFDVKD.

The genes are TRBV27 and TRBJ2-7; D gene unclear. This CDR3 spans 14 amino acids. Trimming took 8 bases from V and 0 from J, leaving 14 bases between them. Per germline, CDR1 MNHEY and CDR2 SMNVEV (reference sequence). Here the CDR3 DNA reads TGTGCCAGCTCCCTAGACACCCTCTCCTACGAGCAGTACTTC. Amino acids: CASSLDTLSYEQYF.

This clonotype occurred once. This chain links TRBV5-1 with TRBJ2-7, with D perhaps matching TRBD2 (7 bases). V was shortened by 4 bases and J by 2 bases, with 16 bases between the two germline ends. The V gene's germline CDR1 is SGHRS and CDR2 YFSETQ. The CDR3 has 15 amino acids. CDR3 in amino acids: CASSLGWGGPYEQYF. CDR3 nucleotides: TGCGCCAGCAGCCTGGGTTGGGGGGGCCCCTACGAGCAGTACTTC.

This clonotype has a handful of counts. This chain joins TRBV11-1 and TRBJ2-3; 12 nucleotides agree with TRBD1. Trimming took 5 bases from V and 2 from J; bases not matched to a gene: 14. Germline values: CDR1 SGHAT, CDR2 FQDESV (reference sequence). This CDR3 is 19 amino acids long. CDR3 protein: CASSPGTGGPSGATDTQYF. Written as DNA, the CDR3 is TGTGCCAGCAGCCCCGGGACAGGGGGCCCTTCAGGGGCCACAGATACGCAGTATTTT.

This clonotype was observed a handful of times. CDR3 sequence reads: CSARTSGADTQYF. The DNA for the CDR3 is TGCAGTGCAAGGACTAGCGGGGCAGATACGCAGTATTTT. The chain is built from TRBV20-1 and TRBJ2-3; TRBD2 matches 12 bases. This CDR3 is 13 amino acids long. CDR1 DFQATT and CDR2 SNEGSKA come from the germline V gene (reference sequence). The V and J ends lost 6 bases and 4 bases, in that order; junction bases with no gene match: 2.

The rearrangement links TRBV12-3 or TRBV12-4 to TRBJ1-1; D is uncertain. Trimming stripped 4 bases from V and 8 bases from J, with 17 bases between. The CDR3 length is 14 residues. The DNA of the CDR3 is TGTGCCAGCAGTTCCCTCTGGATCAGCGTCGAAGCTTTCTTT. Residues: CASSSLWISVEAFF.

The chain is built from TRBV11-3 and TRBJ2-5; D is possibly TRBD2 (5 bases). The V and J ends lost 5 bases and 1 base respectively, with 8 bases between them. Per the germline V gene, CDR1 is SGHNT and CDR2 is YENEEA. The CDR3 is 13 residues long. Written as DNA, the CDR3 is TGTGCCAGCAGCCAAACTAGCCAAGAGACCCAGTACTTC. This codes for CASSQTSQETQYF.

The V gene is TRBV2, the J gene TRBJ2-1; 7 positions match TRBD2. Germline CDR1 is SNHLY and CDR2 is FYNNEI. The length of the CDR3 is 14 residues. J gave up 9 bases and V 7 bases, and 12 bases lay outside the gene matches. The CDR3 bases are TGTGCCAGCAAGCCCCAACTAGCGAACTTTGAGCAGTTCTTC. Its protein product is CASKPQLANFEQFF.